This entry lists 2 T cell receptor beta chains sequenced from one sample in a study of T cells in Graves' hyperthyroidism and ophthalmopathy. Amplification yielded TCR beta CDR3 regions, with RNA transcripts as the source. First-round RT-PCR targeting the TCR CDR3 was performed with the HTBI primer set. TCRdb analysed the multiplex PCR reads with MiXCR anew, one entry per CDR3 protein. Of over 650,000 distinct CDR3 sequences in the sample, about 45% were seen once. The sequenced sample consisted of peripheral blood or thyroid tissue (not recorded which). The receptor set was obtained from an adult man with Graves' disease, either hyperthyroidism or ophthalmopathy (not recorded which).

The chain uses TRBV2 and TRBJ1-4, with D possibly being TRBD1 (5 bases). CDR3 length: 16 residues. Deletions cut 6 bases from V and 0 bases from J, with 14 bases between. Germline-derived CDR1 and CDR2 are SNHLY and FYNNEI. The CDR3 is CASSRDPFTTNEKLFF. The CDR3 DNA is TGTGCCAGCAGCCGGGACCCCTTTACAACTAATGAAAAACTGTTTTTT.

This clonotype was counted a few times. This sequence joins TRBV19 and TRBJ1-1; 7 nucleotides align to TRBD1. The CDR3 runs 17 residues. CDR1 LNHDA and CDR2 SQIVND come from the germline V gene (reference sequence). J lost 0 bases, V lost 6 bases, and 13 bases had no gene match. CDR3 loop: CASSRLPGQSLNTEAFF. The CDR3 coding sequence is TGTGCCAGTAGCCGTTTACCGGGACAGTCGCTGAACACTGAAGCTTTCTTT.